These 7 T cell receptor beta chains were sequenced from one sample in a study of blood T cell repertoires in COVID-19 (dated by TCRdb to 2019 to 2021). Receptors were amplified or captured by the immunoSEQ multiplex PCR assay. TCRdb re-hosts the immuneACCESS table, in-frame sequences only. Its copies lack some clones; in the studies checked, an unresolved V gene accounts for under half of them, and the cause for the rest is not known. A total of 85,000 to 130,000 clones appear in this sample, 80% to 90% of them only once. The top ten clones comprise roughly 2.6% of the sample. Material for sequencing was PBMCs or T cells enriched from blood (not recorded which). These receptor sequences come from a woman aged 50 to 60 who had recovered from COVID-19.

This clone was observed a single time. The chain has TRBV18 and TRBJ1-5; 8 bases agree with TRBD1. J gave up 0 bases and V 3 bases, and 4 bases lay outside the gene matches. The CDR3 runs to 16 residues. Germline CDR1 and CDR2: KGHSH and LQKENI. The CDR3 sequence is CASSPGQVHSNQPQHF. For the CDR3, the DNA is TGTGCCAGCTCACCGGGACAGGTTCATAGCAATCAGCCCCAGCATTTT.

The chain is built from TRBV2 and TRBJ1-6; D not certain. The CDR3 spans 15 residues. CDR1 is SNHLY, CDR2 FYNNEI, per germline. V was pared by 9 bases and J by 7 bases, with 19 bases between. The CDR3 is CASKEVDGPNSPLHF. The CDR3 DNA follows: TGTGCCAGTAAAGAGGTCGACGGCCCAAATTCACCCCTCCACTTT.

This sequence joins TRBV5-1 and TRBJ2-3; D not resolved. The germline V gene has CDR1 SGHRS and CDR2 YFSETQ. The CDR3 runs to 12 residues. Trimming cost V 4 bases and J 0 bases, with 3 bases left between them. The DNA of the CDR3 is TGCGCCAGCAGCACTAGCACAGATACGCAGTATTTT. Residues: CASSTSTDTQYF.

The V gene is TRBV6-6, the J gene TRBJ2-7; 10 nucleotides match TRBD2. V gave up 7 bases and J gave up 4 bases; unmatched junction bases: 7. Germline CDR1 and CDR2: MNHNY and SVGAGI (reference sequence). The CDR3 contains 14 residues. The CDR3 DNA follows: TGTGCCAGCAAGGGGTCTAGCGGGAGATACGAGCAGTACTTC. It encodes CASKGSSGRYEQYF.

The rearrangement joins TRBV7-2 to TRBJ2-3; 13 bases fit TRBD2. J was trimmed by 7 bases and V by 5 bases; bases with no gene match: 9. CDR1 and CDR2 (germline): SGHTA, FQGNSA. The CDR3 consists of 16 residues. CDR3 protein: CASSLDVGLAGYTQYF. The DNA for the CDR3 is TGTGCCAGCAGCCTAGATGTGGGACTAGCGGGGTATACGCAGTATTTT.

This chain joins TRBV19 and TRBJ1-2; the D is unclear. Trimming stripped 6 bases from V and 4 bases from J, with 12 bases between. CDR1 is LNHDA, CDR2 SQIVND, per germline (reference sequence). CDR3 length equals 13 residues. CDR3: CASSQYSGYGYTF. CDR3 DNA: TGTGCCAGTAGCCAATACAGTGGCTATGGCTACACCTTC.

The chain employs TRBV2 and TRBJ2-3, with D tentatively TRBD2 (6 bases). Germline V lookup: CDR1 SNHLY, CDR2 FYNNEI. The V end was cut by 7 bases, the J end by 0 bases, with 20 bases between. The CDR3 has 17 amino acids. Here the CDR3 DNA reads TGTGCCAGCACCCGGGGACTTTCCCCCTATAGCACAGATACGCAGTATTTT. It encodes CASTRGLSPYSTDTQYF.